These 6 T cell receptor beta chains were all obtained from the same sample, sequenced in a study of blood T cells in healthy people across ages. With a J-beta primer mix and a sample-barcoded 5' primer, a second PCR ran 7 to 11 cycles. TCRdb re-analysed the 5' RACE reads in MiXCR, keeping a single row per CDR3 protein. The table has 1,100,000 or so distinct CDR3 sequences, around 43% seen once. Input material: blood. Every receptor here comes from a woman aged 60 to 75 in good health.

This clonotype was detected a few times. This CDR3 is CASRPAYRDSPLHF. The DNA of the CDR3 is TGTGCCAGCAGACCCGCTTACAGGGATTCACCCCTCCACTTT. The rearrangement uses TRBV6-5 and TRBJ1-6; D is possibly TRBD1 (6 bases). Trimming shortened V by 6 bases and J by 8 bases, and 14 bases separated the two germline ends. CDR1 MNHEY and CDR2 SVGAGI come from the germline V gene. The CDR3 runs to 14 residues.

The J gene is TRBJ2-3, the V gene TRBV10-3, with TRBD2 as a possible D gene (5 bases). The germline V gene encodes CDR1 ENHRY and CDR2 SYGVKD. The CDR3 covers 13 residues. The V end lost 10 bases, the J end lost 3 bases, and 14 bases lay between the germline ends. CDR3 nucleotides: TGTGCCACCCAAGCGGTGATAACAGATACGCAGTATTTT. Protein sequence: CATQAVITDTQYF.

The chain couples TRBV29-1 to TRBJ1-5, with D possibly being TRBD1 (5 bases). Trimming cost V 4 bases and J 4 bases, with 17 bases left between them. The V gene's germline CDR1 is SQVTM and CDR2 ANQGSEA. The CDR3 spans 15 residues. The CDR3 loop is CSVVIQGLGNQPQHF. The CDR3 nucleotides are TGCAGCGTTGTAATTCAGGGTCTTGGAAATCAGCCCCAGCATTTT.

The rearrangement links TRBV5-6 to TRBJ2-7; 7 nucleotides match TRBD1. This CDR3 region has 14 residues. With V trimmed by 8 bases and J by 2 bases, 10 bases remained unmatched. Germline values: CDR1 SGHDT, CDR2 YYEEEE. The chain's CDR3 is CASLLGDRPYEQYF. The CDR3 DNA sequence: TGTGCCAGTCTCTTGGGGGACAGACCCTACGAGCAGTACTTC.

This clonotype came up many times. V gene TRBV12-3 or TRBV12-4 combines with J gene TRBJ2-1; 14 bases are shared with TRBD2. The CDR3 contains 14 residues. Germline trimming cut 6 bases from V and 9 bases from J; bases unmatched to any gene: 4. Here the CDR3 reads CASRGTSGSSEQFF. DNA of the CDR3: TGTGCCAGCAGGGGGACTAGCGGGAGCAGTGAGCAGTTCTTC.

Note on this clonotype: A much larger clone lies a single base off, so this may be a read error. The chain has TRBV6-5 and TRBJ2-5; 8 bases align to TRBD1. Near its end, the DNA agrees better with TRBJ2-1, so the J call may be wrong. CDR3 length: 15 amino acids. Per the germline V gene, CDR1 is MNHEY and CDR2 is SVGAGI. The DNA of the CDR3 is TGTGCCAGCAGTTACTCTAACAGGGGGAAAGAGACCCAGTTCTTC. Its protein is CASSYSNRGKETQFF.